These T cell receptor beta chains were read from a single sample in a study of OX40 agonist ivuxolimab in advanced cancers. Libraries were prepared by immunoSEQ multiplex PCR; TCRdb keeps only in-frame clonotypes and omits some of them. The sample includes approximately 13,000 clones, less than 80% of them seen just once. The source material was CD4+ or CD8+ T cells sorted from blood, sampled in a trial of the OX40 agonist ivuxolimab. These receptors all come from an adult with an advanced solid tumor such as melanoma, head and neck, liver or kidney cancer. CDR3s include the opening cysteine and the closing phenylalanine or tryptophan. A D gene is named only where the DNA matches it firmly. Not every row has a clone size; where given, it reads once, few, many or a size class.

j_call clone_size v_call d_call cdr3_nt cdr3_aa
TRBJ2-5 few TRBV27 - TGTGCCAGCAGTTTTGGGGGGCTGTCGACCCAGTACTTC CASSFGGLSTQYF
TRBJ2-7 few TRBV5-1 TRBD2 TGCGCCAGCAGCCCGGGGGGTTCATCTTACGAGCAGTACTTC CASSPGGSSYEQYF
TRBJ1-1 few TRBV9 TRBD1 TGTGCCAGCAGGCCGACGGACAGGGGAGCTGAAGCTTTCTTT CASRPTDRGAEAFF
TRBJ1-1 once TRBV5-1 - TGCGCCAGCAGCTTGGGGACCTGGATGAACACTGAAGCTTTCTTT CASSLGTWMNTEAFF
TRBJ1-2 - TRBV28 TRBD1 TGTGCCAGCAGGGGGACAGGGGAGTATTTTGACTATGGCTACACCTTC CASRGTGEYFDYGYTF
TRBJ2-2 - TRBV2 - TGTGCCAGCAGTGACAGGGGCGAGACCGGGGAGCTGTTTTTT CASSDRGETGELFF
TRBJ2-2 - TRBV11-2 - TGTGCCAGCAGCTTAGGGCCAACCGGGGAGCTGTTTTTT CASSLGPTGELFF
TRBJ1-4 - TRBV28 - TGTGCCAGCAGTTTATTTTACTGGCGGGAAGCGGCAACTAATGAAAAACTGTTTTTT CASSLFYWREAATNEKLFF
TRBJ2-7 - TRBV30 - TGTGCCTGGAGTGTATTGTCAGGCACCGAGCAGTACTTC CAWSVLSGTEQYF
TRBJ2-3 - TRBV19 - TGTGCCAGTAGTATAGGCGGCTCCCGCACAGATACGCAGTATTTT CASSIGGSRTDTQYF
TRBJ1-1 many TRBV19 - TGTGCCTGCGGACGGGGAAGCCACACTGAAGCTTTCTTT CACGRGSHTEAFF
TRBJ2-7 - TRBV6-5 - TGTGCCAGCAGCCTCGGGACGGCTCTCCCCTACGAGCAGTACTTC CASSLGTALPYEQYF
TRBJ2-1 - TRBV6-4 TRBD2 TGTGCCAGCAGTGCCCCGACTAGCGGACGTCCCCATGAGCAGTTCTTC CASSAPTSGRPHEQFF
TRBJ2-3 - TRBV7-9 - TGTGCCAGCAGCTTAGTCCAGCCAGATACGCAGTATTTT CASSLVQPDTQYF
TRBJ2-5 few TRBV5-8 - TGTGCCAGCAGCATTTACTCCGGTTGGGGCCAAGAGACCCAGTACTTC CASSIYSGWGQETQYF
TRBJ2-5 - TRBV29-1 - TGCAGCGTTGTAGGCAGGCCAGAGACCCAGTACTTC CSVVGRPETQYF
TRBJ1-1 few TRBV10-2 - TGCGCCAGCAGTGAGGGGGGCCCCCTGGCTTTCTTT CASSEGGPLAFF
TRBJ2-1 - TRBV6-8 TRBD2 TGTGCCAGCTCCCGCCCGGGACTAGCGGAGTCTGGTCCCCATGAGCAGTTCTTC CASSRPGLAESGPHEQFF
TRBJ2-7 - TRBV29-1 - TGCAGCGTAAACAGCTACTACGAGCAGTACTTC CSVNSYYEQYF
TRBJ2-2 - TRBV18 TRBD2 TGTGCCAGCTCACCCAGCGGGGAGTATGGCGGGGAGCTGTTTTTT CASSPSGEYGGELFF
TRBJ2-7 - TRBV10-2 TRBD1 TGCGCCAGTTTAGGGACAGGGACCTACGAGCAGTACTTC CASLGTGTYEQYF
TRBJ1-2 medium-sized TRBV2 - TGTGCCAGCACGCCAATGGGTGGCTACACCTTC CASTPMGGYTF
TRBJ2-1 few TRBV7-9 - TGTGCCAGCCGGTGGGGTGCCAATGAGCAGTTCTTC CASRWGANEQFF
TRBJ1-2 - TRBV27 - TGTGCCAGCAGTTTTTCGAGGATTGGAGGCTACACCTTC CASSFSRIGGYTF
TRBJ1-2 - TRBV9 - TGTGCCAGCAGCCTTAAAGGGCAAAGGGGCGATGGCTACACCTTC CASSLKGQRGDGYTF
TRBJ2-1 - TRBV7-3 - TGTGCCAGCAGCTTAAGAAAGGTCTCCTACAATGAGCAGTTCTTC CASSLRKVSYNEQFF
TRBJ2-7 once TRBV10-2 - TGCGCCAGCAGCCTGGACTTATTCTACGAGCAGTACTTC CASSLDLFYEQYF
TRBJ2-7 - TRBV13 TRBD2 TGCGCCAGCAGCCAAGATGCGGGAGGGTATTACGAGCAGTACTTC CASSQDAGGYYEQYF
TRBJ1-1 few TRBV6-6 - TGTGCCAGCTACGGGGGGAACACTGAAGCTTTCTTT CASYGGNTEAFF
TRBJ2-5 - TRBV30 - TGTGCCTTCTCTAAGGGGTCAGAGACCCAGTACTTC CAFSKGSETQYF
TRBJ2-1 hyperexpanded TRBV7-3 - TGTGCCAGTCGCGCTGGGAGCTCCTACAATGAGCAGTTCTTC CASRAGSSYNEQFF
TRBJ1-4 - TRBV19 - TGTGCCAGTAGTATTCGGCAGGGCGATGAAAAACTGTTTTTT CASSIRQGDEKLFF
TRBJ2-7 - TRBV6-1 - TGTGCCAGCAGTCAAGAACGGGCCTACGAGCAGTACTTC CASSQERAYEQYF
TRBJ2-7 - TRBV5-4 - TGTGCCAGCAGCGATGCCACAGGGACTGGTCTCCACGAGCAGTACTTC CASSDATGTGLHEQYF
TRBJ2-1 few TRBV10-1 TRBD2 TGCGCCAGCAGTGAGTCGCTAGCGGGATCAAGATCCTACAATGAGCAGTTCTTC CASSESLAGSRSYNEQFF
TRBJ2-7 - TRBV28 TRBD2 TGTGCCAGCAGTTCCCGACTAGCGGGCTACGAGCAGTACTTC CASSSRLAGYEQYF
TRBJ1-2 - TRBV28 TRBD1 TGTGCCAGCAGCCCGGGAGGGGGCAATGGCTACACCTTC CASSPGGGNGYTF
TRBJ2-3 - TRBV6-4 TRBD2 TGTGCCAGCAGGCAGACTAGCGGGGGAACAGATACGCAGTATTTT CASRQTSGGTDTQYF
TRBJ1-1 few TRBV4-2 - TGTGCCAGCAGCCAAGGGTCTGACCGGAACACTGAAGCTTTCTTT CASSQGSDRNTEAFF
TRBJ2-1 medium-sized TRBV7-9 - TGTGCCAGCAGCGAGACCGTTGGCCTATCTGAGCAGTTCTTC CASSETVGLSEQFF
TRBJ2-1 once TRBV19 TRBD2 TGTGCCAGTAGTCCCGGGACTAGCGGAATCGATGAGCAGTTCTTC CASSPGTSGIDEQFF
TRBJ2-1 - TRBV30 - TGTGCCTGGAGTGGACCCCCCTCCTACAATGAGCAGTTCTTC CAWSGPPSYNEQFF
TRBJ2-2 - TRBV14 - TGTGCCAGCAGCCCTACAGGAAACACCGGGGAGCTGTTTTTT CASSPTGNTGELFF
TRBJ1-5 many TRBV27 - TGTGCCAGCAGCCTCTCCCGTTATCAGCCCCAGCATTTT CASSLSRYQPQHF
TRBJ2-7 - TRBV9 TRBD2 TGTGCCAGCAGCGCCGAGACTAGCGGGGCCCCCTACGAGCAGTACTTC CASSAETSGAPYEQYF
TRBJ2-3 - TRBV9 - TGTGCCAGCAGCGTAAAAGGGGGGAGGACCACTAGCACAGATACGCAGTATTTT CASSVKGGRTTSTDTQYF
TRBJ2-2 - TRBV7-9 - TGTGCCAGCAGCTTAGAAGGGAAGGACACCGGGGAGCTGTTTTTT CASSLEGKDTGELFF
TRBJ2-7 - TRBV7-9 - TGTGCCAGCAACGAGGACACCAGACCTTACGAGCAGTACTTC CASNEDTRPYEQYF
TRBJ2-7 - TRBV28 - TGTGCCAGCAGTTTTCAGTTATACTACGAGCAGTACTTC CASSFQLYYEQYF
TRBJ2-1 - TRBV13 TRBD2 TGTGCCAGCAGCCCTCTAGCGGGGGGGCTCGTAGATGAGCAGTTCTTC CASSPLAGGLVDEQFF
TRBJ1-1 once TRBV7-3 - TGTGCCAGCAGCTTAGTGCTTGACACTGAAGCTTTCTTT CASSLVLDTEAFF